The 18 T cell receptor beta chains below come from one sample, sequenced in a study of spatial heterogeneity in lung cancer. The antigens of these receptors remain unknown. MiXCR was run by TCRdb on the 5' RACE reads, yielding one entry per CDR3 protein. The data hold about 8,000 distinct CDR3 sequences, with 9.6% observed a single time. Study observations and caveats: Counts that tracked tumor mutation counts were those of expanded intratumoral alpha and beta TCRs.

Time point reported: sample taken at primary tumor resection. The material was lung tumor tissue, obtained at surgery. The receptors derive from a male donor with early-stage non-small cell lung cancer.

This clonotype is categorized as medium-sized. The CDR3 coding sequence is TGTGCCAGCAGACTCGGACAGCCTATAGCGGAGACCCAGTACTTC. It specifies CASRLGQPIAETQYF. This chain links TRBV6-5 with TRBJ2-5, with a tentative D call TRBD1 (6 bases). The V and J ends lost 6 bases and 5 bases respectively, with 19 bases between them. This CDR3 spans 15 amino acids. Germline-derived CDR1 and CDR2 are MNHEY and SVGAGI.

This clonotype occurred a few times. J is TRBJ2-1 and V is TRBV5-4, with D tentatively TRBD1 (6 bases). The germline V gene encodes CDR1 SGHNT and CDR2 YYREEE (reference sequence). The CDR3 is 13 amino acids. The V and J ends lost 2 bases and 8 bases respectively, with 11 bases between them. The CDR3 nucleotides are TGTGCCAGCAGCTTTAGGACAGTCGATGAGCAGTTCTTC. Translation gives CASSFRTVDEQFF. Looking up the rest from reference TRBV5-4 and TRBJ2-1 gives the full variable domain: ETGVTQSPTHLIKTRGQQVTLRCSSQSGHNTVSWYQQALGQGPQFIFQYYREEENGRGNFPPRFSGLQFPNYSSELNVNALELDDSALYLCASSFRTVDEQFFGPGTRLTVL.

In its sample, this clonotype is medium-sized. The chain couples TRBV20-1 to TRBJ2-3; D is unresolved. The germline V and J ends were trimmed by 1 base and 6 bases, with 17 bases remaining between them. The CDR3 runs 15 residues. Germline CDR1 is DFQATT and CDR2 is SNEGSKA (reference sequence). The CDR3 bases are TGCAGTGCTAGAGGTCTAACAGAAGCGATCGATACGCAGTATTTT. Translating gives CSARGLTEAIDTQYF.

By sample share, this clonotype is medium-sized (0.01 to 0.1%). The rearrangement links TRBV30 to TRBJ2-7; D uncertain. CDR1 and CDR2 from the germline V gene are GTSNPN and SVGIG (reference sequence). The CDR3 runs to 12 residues. V dropped 5 bases and J dropped 4 bases, with 12 bases sitting between them. The CDR3 DNA sequence: TGTGCCTGGGGCCGGGCCGATTACGAGCAGTACTTC. This codes for CAWGRADYEQYF.

This chain connects TRBV12-3 or TRBV12-4 to TRBJ1-3; D may be TRBD1 (5 bases). The CDR3 sequence is 14 residues long. Deletions cut 4 bases from V and 0 bases from J, with 7 bases between. The CDR3 nucleotides read TGTGCCAGCAGTTACCAGGGCTCTGGAAACACCATATATTTT. Amino acid sequence: CASSYQGSGNTIYF.

This clonotype was seen many times. This chain joins TRBV6-2 or TRBV6-3 and TRBJ2-7; 10 nucleotides match TRBD2. This CDR3 is built from 18 residues. Per the germline V gene, CDR1 is MNHEY and CDR2 is SVGEGT. V trimming: 6 bases; J trimming: 1 base; junction bases outside the gene matches: 15. CDR3 region: CASRKRLAGRVGSYEQYF. CDR3 DNA sequence: TGTGCCAGCAGAAAAAGACTAGCGGGTAGAGTGGGATCCTACGAGCAGTACTTC.

This clonotype is termed medium-sized (0.01 to 0.1%). The rearrangement joins TRBV20-1 to TRBJ1-6; no firm D call. V lost 0 bases, J lost 11 bases, and 11 bases lay in between. This CDR3 is built from 13 residues. Per germline, CDR1 DFQATT and CDR2 SNEGSKA (reference sequence). The CDR3 DNA reads TGCAGTGCTAGAGATCCTCCTTATCCACCCCTCCACTTT. Its protein is CSARDPPYPPLHF.

This clonotype showed up many times. The CDR3 region has the DNA TGTGCCAGCAGTTACCTTTACCTAGCGGGACAGGATTTAGAAAAACTGTTTTTT. Its protein is CASSYLYLAGQDLEKLFF. V usage is TRBV6-6 and J usage is TRBJ1-4; 8 bases fit TRBD1. CDR3 size: 18 residues. Germline CDR1 is MNHNY and CDR2 is SVGAGI (reference sequence). Trimming took 2 bases from V and 8 from J; bases not matched to a gene: 16.

This clonotype rates as medium-sized. This chain's CDR3 is CASSYTPLGRDTEAFF. In DNA form, the CDR3 reads TGTGCCAGCAGCTACACACCCCTGGGCAGGGACACTGAAGCTTTCTTT. The chain combines TRBV12-3 or TRBV12-4 with TRBJ1-1; maybe TRBD1 (5 bases). The CDR3 is made up of 16 amino acids. V was shortened by 6 bases and J by 3 bases, with 20 bases between the two germline ends.

This clonotype was seen many times. The J gene is TRBJ2-3, the V gene TRBV20-1; D might be TRBD2 (5 bases). The CDR3 sequence is 16 residues long. The V gene lost 4 bases and the J gene lost 3 bases, with 20 bases spanning the gap. Germline V gives CDR1 DFQATT, CDR2 SNEGSKA (reference sequence). This CDR3 is CSAIRTDISTTDTQYF. Here the CDR3 DNA reads TGCAGTGCTATAAGGACTGACATTTCCACAACAGATACGCAGTATTTT.

The genes are TRBV20-1 and TRBJ2-7; 14 bases fit TRBD2. Trimming at V came to 6 bases and at J to 6 bases, leaving 7 bases not matched to a gene. Germline CDR1 reads DFQATT; CDR2 reads SNEGSKA (reference sequence). The CDR3 length is 14 residues. CDR3 sequence (DNA): TGCAGTGCGGCGGGACTAGCGGGGGTCGGCGAGCAGTACGTC. Protein product: CSAAGLAGVGEQYV.

This clonotype was detected many times. This chain connects TRBV9 to TRBJ1-1; tentative D call: TRBD1 (6 bases). Trimming pared 0 bases from V and 2 bases from J, leaving 20 bases between. The CDR3 extends over 18 amino acids. The germline V gene encodes CDR1 SGDLS and CDR2 YYNGEE. Written as DNA, the CDR3 is TGTGCCAGCAGCGTAGATGCAGGGGAAGTACCGGCTAACACTGAAGCTTTCTTT. It specifies CASSVDAGEVPANTEAFF.

Judged by abundance, this clonotype is medium-sized (0.01 to 0.1%). The rearrangement links TRBV12-3 or TRBV12-4 to TRBJ1-2; 7 nucleotides match TRBD1. J lost 5 bases, V lost 8 bases, and 11 bases had no gene match. The CDR3 extends over 14 amino acids. This CDR3 is CASGQQGYSYGYTF. DNA for the CDR3: TGTGCCAGCGGTCAACAGGGGTACTCGTATGGCTACACCTTC.

Many counts were recorded for this clonotype. CDR3 sequence: CASSQTSGGVYEQFF. The CDR3, as DNA: TGCGCCAGCAGCCAGACTAGCGGGGGGGTCTATGAGCAGTTCTTC. The chain has TRBV4-1 and TRBJ2-1; 14 nucleotides align to TRBD2. CDR3 size: 15 residues. Trimming cost V 3 bases and J 8 bases; bases outside gene matches: 3. In germline, CDR1 is MGHRA, CDR2 YSYEKL.

This clonotype has ten or more counts. The V gene is TRBV3-1, the J gene TRBJ1-3; D call uncertain. CDR3 length equals 13 residues. Looked up from germline, CDR1 is LGHDT and CDR2 is YNNKEL (reference sequence). Between the trimmed V and J ends, which lost 2 bases and 4 bases, there was a span of 6 bases. The CDR3 loop reads CASSQLQGNTIYF. The DNA of the CDR3 is TGTGCCAGCAGCCAACTTCAGGGAAACACCATATATTTT.

This clonotype is large. This rearrangement joins TRBV2 to TRBJ2-7; D ambiguous. This CDR3 is built from 11 residues. V lost 4 bases and J 3 bases, leaving 4 bases between the germline ends. The germline V gene encodes CDR1 SNHLY and CDR2 FYNNEI. The CDR3 is CASSGGYEQYV. The CDR3 DNA follows: TGTGCCAGCAGTGGGGGCTACGAGCAGTACGTC.

The chain joins TRBV7-3 to TRBJ2-1, with 7 bases aligning to TRBD2. This CDR3 spans 14 amino acids. The V gene's germline CDR1 is SGHTA and CDR2 FQGTGA. Losses at the gene ends were 5 bases for V and 5 bases for J; bases not matched to a gene: 6. The CDR3: CASSPALADNEQFF. The CDR3, as DNA: TGTGCCAGCAGCCCCGCGCTAGCGGACAATGAGCAGTTCTTC.

Sample share makes this clonotype medium-sized. J is TRBJ2-3 and V is TRBV20-1; 7 positions match TRBD1. The length of the CDR3 is 14 residues. Germline-derived CDR1 and CDR2 are DFQATT and SNEGSKA (reference sequence). The trim removed 4 bases at V and 5 bases at J, leaving 9 bases unmatched. The CDR3 nucleotides read TGCAGTGCTAACCCAGGGGGTGGCGGAGATACGCAGTATTTT. This encodes CSANPGGGGDTQYF.